These 26 T cell receptor beta chains share one sample of origin, sequenced in a study of neurological immune-mediated disorders. Each CDR3 protein is one row after TCRdb ran MiXCR on the 5' RACE reads. The table shows around 58,000 distinct CDR3 sequences, with about 3.3% occurring only once. Sequencing input: PBMCs. The receptors were sampled from a woman aged 55-75 years with multiple sclerosis.

This clonotype came up a few times. The chain employs TRBV11-2 and TRBJ2-5, with TRBD2 matching 7 bases. With V trimmed by 5 bases and J by 5 bases, 23 bases remained unmatched. CDR3 length: 19 residues. Germline V gene sequence: CDR1 SGHAT, CDR2 FQNNGV. CDR3 bases: TGTGCCAGCAGCCCCCGCCCTAGCGGACGATACAAATCTGGGGAGACCCAGTACTTC. Its translation is CASSPRPSGRYKSGETQYF.

This clonotype was found many times. J is TRBJ1-5 and V is TRBV12-3 or TRBV12-4; D is uncertain. V lost 6 bases to trimming and J lost 2 bases, with 11 bases between them. The CDR3 covers 14 residues. The chain's CDR3 is CASRGRARNQPQHF. Here the CDR3 DNA reads TGTGCCAGCAGAGGACGGGCCCGCAATCAGCCCCAGCATTTT.

This clonotype was counted at least ten times. The chain is built from TRBV7-9 and TRBJ2-3, with TRBD1 as a possible D gene (6 bases). V gave up 7 bases and J gave up 0 bases, with 11 bases separating them. The CDR3 is 14 amino acids. From germline, CDR1 is SEHNR and CDR2 FQNEAQ (reference sequence). The CDR3 region is CASKGDLSTDTQYF. DNA for the CDR3: TGTGCCAGCAAGGGGGACCTTAGCACAGATACGCAGTATTTT.

This clonotype turned up a few times. This chain links TRBV5-1 with TRBJ1-2; 9 nucleotides match TRBD1. Germline CDR1 and CDR2: SGHRS and YFSETQ. J lost 2 bases, V lost 4 bases, and 6 bases had no gene match. CDR3 length equals 15 residues. CDR3 protein: CASSHYRGRNYGYTF. DNA of the CDR3: TGCGCCAGCAGCCACTACAGGGGGCGGAACTATGGCTACACCTTC.

This clonotype was picked up many times. The J gene is TRBJ2-7, the V gene TRBV2; D perhaps matches TRBD1 (6 bases). Trimming removed 7 bases from V and 1 base from J, with 14 bases in between. The CDR3 is 14 amino acids. Looked up from germline, CDR1 is SNHLY and CDR2 is FYNNEI. As DNA, the CDR3 is TGTGCCAGCAAAGTCGGACAGTCATCCTACGAGCAGTACTTC. This sequence encodes CASKVGQSSYEQYF.

This clonotype was counted ten times or more. The V gene is TRBV3-1, the J gene TRBJ1-1; D possibly corresponds to TRBD1 (6 bases). From germline, CDR1 is LGHDT and CDR2 YNNKEL (reference sequence). The CDR3 contains 17 residues. V was clipped by 1 base and J by 5 bases, with 20 bases between them. For the CDR3, the DNA is TGTGCCAGCAGCCAAGTTTTATTATCGGACAGAGGAACTGAAGCTTTCTTT. The encoded protein is CASSQVLLSDRGTEAFF.

Details on this clonotype: A much larger clone differs from this one at a single base, so this may be a read error. This chain uses TRBV6-2 or TRBV6-3 with TRBJ2-3; 9 bases align to TRBD2. V lost 8 bases and J lost 4; bases outside the gene matches: 7. Germline assignment: CDR1 MNHEY and CDR2 SVGEGT. This CDR3 contains 14 residues. The CDR3 nucleotides are TGTGCCAGCGCTAGCGGGAATGTGGCAGATACGCAGTATTTT. This sequence encodes CASASGNVADTQYF.

There are many counts of this clonotype. The CDR3 region has the DNA TGTGCCAGCAGCCAAGAGGGACTCTACTATGGCTACACCTTC. Translating it yields CASSQEGLYYGYTF. The gene calls are TRBV3-1 and TRBJ1-2; tentative D call: TRBD1 (5 bases). Trimming removed 0 bases from V and 3 bases from J, with 8 bases in between. Germline lookup yields CDR1 LGHDT and CDR2 YNNKEL (reference sequence). This CDR3 has 14 residues.

Many counts were recorded for this clonotype. The chain combines TRBV11-1 with TRBJ1-1; 7 nucleotides match TRBD1. The CDR3 length is 12 residues. Losses at the gene ends were 5 bases for V and 9 bases for J; bases not matched to a gene: 6. Per the germline V gene, CDR1 is SGHAT and CDR2 is FQDESV (reference sequence). CDR3: CASSPDRDQAFF. The DNA for the CDR3 is TGTGCCAGCAGCCCCGACAGGGATCAAGCTTTCTTT. Using reference TRBV11-1 and TRBJ1-1 for the parts outside the CDR3, the full variable domain is EAEVAQSPRYKITEKSQAVAFWCDPISGHATLYWYRQILGQGPELLVQFQDESVVDDSQLPKDRFSAERLKGVDSTLKIQPAELGDSAMYLCASSPDRDQAFFGQGTRLTVV.

This clonotype has a count of ten or more. In DNA form, the CDR3 reads TGTGCCAGCAGCTTACCGGGAGTTATAAATGAGCAGTTCTTC. Encoded protein: CASSLPGVINEQFF. The rearrangement links TRBV7-3 to TRBJ2-1; perhaps TRBD2 as D (6 bases). This CDR3 region has 14 residues. The V and J ends lost 2 bases and 7 bases respectively, with 12 bases between them. From germline, CDR1 is SGHTA and CDR2 FQGTGA.

This clonotype has a count of ten or more. The CDR3 loop is CASRRAGGRLETQYF. The CDR3 coding sequence is TGTGCCAGCAGACGAGCGGGGGGGAGGTTAGAGACCCAGTACTTC. The rearrangement joins TRBV11-2 to TRBJ2-5; TRBD2 matches 10 bases. CDR3 length equals 15 residues. The ends lost 6 bases at V and 4 bases at J; junction bases unmatched: 8. Germline V gives CDR1 SGHAT, CDR2 FQNNGV. The full variable domain, with the rest looked up from reference TRBV11-2 and TRBJ2-5, is EAGVAQSPRYKIIEKRQSVAFWCNPISGHATLYWYQQILGQGPKLLIQFQNNGVVDDSQLPKDRFSAERLKGVDSTLKIQPAKLEDSAVYLCASRRAGGRLETQYFGPGTRLLVL.

This clonotype was found many times. This rearrangement joins TRBV5-1 to TRBJ2-3; D might be TRBD1 (5 bases). The CDR3 totals 13 residues. The V end lost 9 bases, the J end lost 2 bases, and 13 bases lay between the germline ends. Per the germline V gene, CDR1 is SGHRS and CDR2 is YFSETQ. In nucleotides, the CDR3 is TGCGCCACCGGAACAGGATTCACAGATACGCAGTATTTT. Protein: CATGTGFTDTQYF.

Ten or more counts support this clonotype. The rearrangement links TRBV20-1 to TRBJ2-2; D gene unclear. This CDR3 contains 13 residues. CDR1 is DFQATT and CDR2 is SNEGSKA in the germline V gene (reference sequence). Deletions cut 6 bases from V and 2 bases from J, with 10 bases between. DNA of the CDR3: TGCAGTGCCCCTTTTCAAAACACCGGGGAGCTGTTTTTT. This encodes CSAPFQNTGELFF.

Ten or more counts support this clonotype. The V and J genes are TRBV28 and TRBJ2-7; 8 nucleotides match TRBD2. Trimming cost V 5 bases and J 0 bases; bases outside gene matches: 6. CDR3 length: 15 residues. Germline CDR1 and CDR2: MDHEN and SYDVKM. CDR3 loop: CASSAGGGPSYEQYF. The CDR3 DNA reads as TGTGCCAGCAGTGCCGGCGGGGGGCCCTCCTACGAGCAGTACTTC.

This clonotype was seen ten or more times. The chain links TRBV6-5 to TRBJ2-1, with D perhaps assigned TRBD1 or TRBD2 (5 bases each). Trimming stripped 0 bases from V and 5 bases from J, with 14 bases between. The CDR3 runs 16 residues. The germline CDR1 and CDR2 sequences are MNHEY and SVGAGI. CDR3 region: CASSYSWSGRNNEQFF. The DNA for the CDR3 is TGTGCCAGCAGTTACTCTTGGTCAGGGAGAAACAATGAGCAGTTCTTC.

The sample holds many counts of this clonotype. This chain links TRBV6-2 or TRBV6-3 with TRBJ2-1; 12 positions match TRBD2. The CDR3 runs 17 residues. Germline loops: CDR1 MNHEY, CDR2 SVGEGT. J gave up 4 bases and V 2 bases, and 6 bases lay outside the gene matches. The CDR3 region is CASSYLRTSGAYNEQFF. The CDR3 bases are TGTGCCAGCAGTTACCTCCGGACTAGCGGGGCGTACAATGAGCAGTTCTTC.

In this sample, this clonotype turned up many times. CDR3 nucleotide sequence: TGTGCCAGCAGCATATCCAGGGCGGGGACATACAATGAGCAGTTCTTC. It translates to CASSISRAGTYNEQFF. J is TRBJ2-1 and V is TRBV7-2; perhaps D is TRBD1 or TRBD2 (6 bases each). Trimming took 5 bases from V and 4 from J, leaving 18 bases between them. Germline V gene data show CDR1 as SGHTA and CDR2 as FQGNSA. This CDR3 is built from 16 residues.

This clonotype was seen at least ten times. The rearrangement uses TRBV7-9 and TRBJ2-2, with D uncertain. The CDR3 is 14 residues long. CDR1 and CDR2 (germline): SEHNR, FQNEAQ (reference sequence). Deletions cut 5 bases from V and 1 base from J, with 8 bases between. The CDR3 sequence: CASSPKMNTGELFF. CDR3 sequence (DNA): TGTGCCAGCAGCCCTAAAATGAACACCGGGGAGCTGTTTTTT.

The chain recombines TRBV20-1 with TRBJ1-1, with D uncertain. CDR1 and CDR2 (germline): DFQATT, SNEGSKA (reference sequence). Trimming took off 5 bases at V and 5 bases at J, with 6 bases between the two ends. The CDR3 extends over 10 amino acids. This chain's CDR3 is CSALDTEAFF. CDR3 coding DNA: TGCAGTGCTTTGGATACTGAAGCTTTCTTT.

With regard to this clonotype: As the CDR3 is not closed by the conserved phenylalanine or tryptophan, this likely results from a read error. V gene TRBV7-9 combines with J gene TRBJ1-2; D unresolved. Germline CDR1 SEHNR, CDR2 FQNEAQ (reference sequence). The CDR3 spans 14 residues. The V gene lost 1 base and the J gene lost 7 bases, with 13 bases spanning the gap. CDR3 DNA: TGTGCCAGCAGCTTAGTAGGAGATGCTTTTGGCTACACCAAC. Translating it yields CASSLVGDAFGYTN.

This clonotype was counted a few times. The J gene is TRBJ2-3, the V gene TRBV11-1; 8 bases map to TRBD1. Germline values: CDR1 SGHAT, CDR2 FQDESV (reference sequence). V dropped 4 bases and J dropped 5; count of bases not matched to a gene: 8. The CDR3 extends over 15 amino acids. CDR3 region: CASSSPGQGIDTQYF. CDR3 coding DNA: TGTGCCAGCAGCTCACCTGGACAGGGTATAGATACGCAGTATTTT.

In this sample, this clonotype turned up a few times. The chain carries TRBV7-9 and TRBJ1-1; D not resolved. The CDR3 has 13 residues. The ends were cut back, 5 bases at V and 2 bases at J, with 9 bases in the middle. Germline CDR1 SEHNR, CDR2 FQNEAQ (reference sequence). CDR3 sequence: CASSVHENTEAFF. CDR3 nucleotide sequence: TGTGCCAGCAGCGTGCACGAAAACACTGAAGCTTTCTTT.

This clonotype was observed many times. The chain uses TRBV28 and TRBJ2-1; D is uncertain. Germline V gene lookup returns CDR1 MDHEN and CDR2 SYDVKM. The CDR3 extends over 11 amino acids. V gave up 5 bases and J gave up 7 bases, with 6 bases separating them. The chain's CDR3 is CASSRENEQFF. In DNA form, the CDR3 reads TGTGCCAGCAGTCGAGAAAATGAGCAGTTCTTC. The entire variable domain, with the rest obtained from reference TRBV28 and TRBJ2-1, is as follows: DVKVTQSSRYLVKRTGEKVFLECVQDMDHENMFWYRQDPGLGLRLIYFSYDVKMKEKGDIPEGYSVSREKKERFSLILESASTNQTSMYLCASSRENEQFFGPGTRLTVL.

In its sample, this clonotype was seen many times. V gene TRBV29-1 combines with J gene TRBJ2-1; D remains unclear. The germline CDR1 and CDR2 sequences are SQVTM and ANQGSEA. This CDR3 contains 14 residues. Between the trimmed V and J ends, which lost 3 bases and 2 bases, there was a span of 11 bases. CDR3 sequence (DNA): TGCAGCGTTGAGGCCACCCACCCCTACAATGAGCAGTTCTTC. Encoded protein: CSVEATHPYNEQFF.

This clonotype was observed at least ten times. The chain recombines TRBV20-1 with TRBJ2-7; 7 positions match TRBD1. The ends lost 3 bases at V and 2 bases at J; junction bases unmatched: 10. Germline V gives CDR1 DFQATT, CDR2 SNEGSKA (reference sequence). The CDR3 has 15 amino acids. The chain's CDR3 is CSARDNRGVTYEQYF. CDR3 coding DNA: TGCAGTGCTAGGGACAACAGGGGAGTTACCTACGAGCAGTACTTC.

The sample holds many counts of this clonotype. The chain is built from TRBV25-1 and TRBJ2-1, with D unresolved. Trimming stripped 5 bases from V and 10 bases from J, with 18 bases between. Germline V gene data show CDR1 as MGHDK and CDR2 as SYGVNS. CDR3 length equals 14 residues. CDR3 region: CASSHPSGPLEQFF. The CDR3, as DNA: TGTGCCAGCAGTCATCCATCAGGTCCTCTGGAGCAGTTCTTC.